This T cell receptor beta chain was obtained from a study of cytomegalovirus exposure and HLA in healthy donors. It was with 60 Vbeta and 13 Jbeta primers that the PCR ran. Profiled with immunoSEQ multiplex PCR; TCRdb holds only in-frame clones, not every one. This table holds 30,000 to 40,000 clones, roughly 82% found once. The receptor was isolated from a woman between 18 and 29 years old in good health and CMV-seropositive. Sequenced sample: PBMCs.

CDR3 region: CASSLGGRDNNEQFF. DNA of the CDR3: TGTGCCAGCAGCTTGGGTGGGAGGGATAACAATGAGCAGTTCTTC. The V call is TRBV7-3, the J call TRBJ2-1, with TRBD2 matching 7 bases. Per the germline V gene, CDR1 is SGHTA and CDR2 is FQGTGA. J gave up 5 bases and V 3 bases, and 7 bases lay outside the gene matches. This CDR3 region has 15 residues.